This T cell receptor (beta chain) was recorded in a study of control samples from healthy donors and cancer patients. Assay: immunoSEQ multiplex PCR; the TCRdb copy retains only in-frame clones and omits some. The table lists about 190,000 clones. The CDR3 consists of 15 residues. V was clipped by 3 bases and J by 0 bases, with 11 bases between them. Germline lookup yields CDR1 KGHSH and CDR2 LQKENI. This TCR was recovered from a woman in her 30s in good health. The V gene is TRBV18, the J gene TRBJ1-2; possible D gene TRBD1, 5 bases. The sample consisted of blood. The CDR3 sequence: CASSPRDAANYGYTF. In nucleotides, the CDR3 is TGTGCCAGCTCACCCCGGGACGCAGCTAACTATGGCTACACCTTC.